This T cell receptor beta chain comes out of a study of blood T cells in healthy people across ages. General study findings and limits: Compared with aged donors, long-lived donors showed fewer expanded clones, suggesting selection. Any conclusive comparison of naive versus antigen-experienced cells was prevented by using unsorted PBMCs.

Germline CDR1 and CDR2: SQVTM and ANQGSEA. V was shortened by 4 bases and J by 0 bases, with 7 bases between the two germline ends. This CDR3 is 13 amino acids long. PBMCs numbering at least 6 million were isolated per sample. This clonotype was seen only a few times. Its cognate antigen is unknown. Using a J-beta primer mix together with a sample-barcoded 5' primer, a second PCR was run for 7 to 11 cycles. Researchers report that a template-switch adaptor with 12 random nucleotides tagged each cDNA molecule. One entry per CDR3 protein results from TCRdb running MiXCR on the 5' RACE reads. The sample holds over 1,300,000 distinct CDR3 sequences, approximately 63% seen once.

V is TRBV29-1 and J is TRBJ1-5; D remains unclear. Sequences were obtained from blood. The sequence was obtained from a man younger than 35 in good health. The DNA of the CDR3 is TGCAGCGTTGCGCAGGATAGCAATCAGCCCCAGCATTTT. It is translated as CSVAQDSNQPQHF.